The 23 T cell receptor beta chains given below trace back to one sample, sequenced in a study of CD8 T cells in Susac syndrome. Roughly 0.45 to 1 ug RNA was reverse transcribed with random hexamers. TCRdb reprocessed the immunoSEQ multiplex PCR reads with MiXCR, giving one entry per CDR3 protein. The repertoire consists of 150,000 to 250,000 distinct CDR3 sequences, with roughly 96% occurring once and the leading ten covering 0.093%. Sequenced input: CD4+ T cells from PBMCs. These receptors were obtained from a human donor with multiple sclerosis.

The rearrangement joins TRBV12-3 or TRBV12-4 to TRBJ2-5; D not certain. V lost 4 bases to trimming and J lost 5 bases, with 11 bases between them. The CDR3 loop spans 13 amino acids. DNA of the CDR3: TGTGCCAGCAGTTCCGGATTCGGGGAGACCCAGTACTTC. Protein product: CASSSGFGETQYF.

This chain connects TRBV15 to TRBJ2-1; D possibly matches TRBD1 or TRBD2 (5 bases each). Trimming removed 1 base from V and 5 bases from J, with 9 bases in between. Germline CDR1 is LNHNV and CDR2 is YYDKDF (reference sequence). There are 14 residues in the CDR3. CDR3 in DNA: TGTGCCACCAGCAGAGGAGGGGACCACAATGAGCAGTTCTTC. This encodes CATSRGGDHNEQFF. The full variable domain, in which reference TRBV15 and TRBJ2-1 provide the parts outside the CDR3, is DAMVIQNPRYQVTQFGKPVTLSCSQTLNHNVMYWYQQKSSQAPKLLFHYYDKDFNNEADTPDNFQSRRPNTSFCFLDIRSPGLGDTAMYLCATSRGGDHNEQFFGPGTRLTVL.

The rearrangement joins TRBV20-1 to TRBJ2-5; TRBD1 or TRBD2 may be the D gene (5 bases each). Germline CDR1 is DFQATT and CDR2 is SNEGSKA (reference sequence). V lost 5 bases and J lost 4, with 17 bases in between. The CDR3 loop spans 14 amino acids. DNA for the CDR3: TGCAGTGCTGGGGACCCCCGTGGGGCAGAGACCCAGTACTTC. Its protein product is CSAGDPRGAETQYF.

This sequence joins TRBV11-3 and TRBJ2-1; D ambiguous. This CDR3 is 14 amino acids long. Deletions cut 6 bases from V and 0 bases from J, with 9 bases between. In germline, CDR1 is SGHNT, CDR2 YENEEA. The chain's CDR3 is CASSDSISYNEQFF. Written as DNA, the CDR3 is TGTGCCAGCAGTGACTCCATCTCCTACAATGAGCAGTTCTTC.

This clonotype was counted a single time. The chain links TRBV7-9 to TRBJ1-1; D gene unclear. The CDR3 runs to 11 residues. V lost 7 bases and J lost 2, with 5 bases in between. CDR1 is SEHNR and CDR2 is FQNEAQ in the germline V gene (reference sequence). CDR3 nucleotide sequence: TGTGCCAGCATTGAAAACACTGAAGCTTTCTTT. This encodes CASIENTEAFF. Full variable domain (missing parts from reference TRBV7-9 and TRBJ1-1): DTGVSQNPRHKITKRGQNVTFRCDPISEHNRLYWYRQTLGQGPEFLTYFQNEAQLEKSRLLSDRFSAERPKGSFSTLEIQRTEQGDSAMYLCASIENTEAFFGQGTRLTVV.

V is TRBV18 and J is TRBJ1-1; no clear D gene. The CDR3 covers 14 residues. V lost 2 bases, J lost 7 bases, and 14 bases lay in between. Germline V gene sequence: CDR1 KGHSH, CDR2 LQKENI. CDR3 loop: CASSPTPGGIEAFF. In DNA, the CDR3 is TGTGCCAGCTCACCAACACCTGGTGGGATTGAAGCTTTCTTT.

The rearrangement uses TRBV12-3 or TRBV12-4 and TRBJ1-1; D is undetermined. This CDR3 is 13 amino acids long. Deletions cut 7 bases from V and 0 bases from J, with 9 bases between. The DNA of the CDR3 is TGTGCCAGCACCCCGGCTATGAACACTGAAGCTTTCTTT. The encoded protein is CASTPAMNTEAFF.

This clonotype was observed a few times. This chain connects TRBV29-1 to TRBJ2-1; the match to TRBD2 covers 11 bases. The CDR3 is made up of 15 amino acids. V gave up 5 bases and J gave up 9 bases; unmatched junction bases: 12. CDR1 SQVTM and CDR2 ANQGSEA come from the germline V gene. The CDR3 region has the DNA TGCAGCGTTCCCGGGACTAGCGGCACCAGGAGTGAGCAGTTCTTC. Amino acid sequence: CSVPGTSGTRSEQFF.

The genes are TRBV4-1 and TRBJ2-1; D not certain. Trimming left V 0 bases short and J 8 bases short, with 17 bases between. Looked up from germline, CDR1 is MGHRA and CDR2 is YSYEKL. CDR3 length equals 16 residues. This chain's CDR3 is CASSQDKARPWDEQFF. In DNA form, the CDR3 reads TGCGCCAGCAGCCAAGACAAAGCCCGGCCGTGGGATGAGCAGTTCTTC.

The CDR3 region is CSVVENYEQYF. In nucleotides, the CDR3 is TGCAGCGTTGTAGAAAACTACGAGCAGTACTTC. The V and J genes are TRBV29-1 and TRBJ2-7; the D is unclear. There are 11 residues in the CDR3. The V end lost 4 bases, the J end lost 3 bases, and 7 bases lay between the germline ends. In germline, CDR1 is SQVTM, CDR2 ANQGSEA.

V and J are TRBV19 and TRBJ1-1; D is unclear. The CDR3 runs 13 residues. V dropped 2 bases and J dropped 1 base, with 5 bases sitting between them. Germline CDR1 LNHDA, CDR2 SQIVND (reference sequence). This CDR3 is CASSIRANTEAFF. Written as DNA, the CDR3 is TGTGCCAGTAGTATAAGGGCGAACACTGAAGCTTTCTTT. The full variable domain, with the rest looked up from reference TRBV19 and TRBJ1-1, is DGGITQSPKYLFRKEGQNVTLSCEQNLNHDAMYWYRQDPGQGLRLIYYSQIVNDFQKGDIAEGYSVSREKKESFPLTVTSAQKNPTAFYLCASSIRANTEAFFGQGTRLTVV.

This chain connects TRBV24-1 to TRBJ1-2, with unresolved D. The ends were cut back, 3 bases at V and 4 bases at J, with 8 bases in the middle. CDR1 KGHDR and CDR2 SFDVKD come from the germline V gene. The CDR3 is 13 residues long. In DNA, the CDR3 is TGTGCCACCAGTGATGGCACCTTCTATGGCTACACCTTC. Translated, it gives CATSDGTFYGYTF.

The J gene is TRBJ2-6, the V gene TRBV7-8, with 7 bases matching TRBD1. Losses at the gene ends were 5 bases for V and 2 bases for J; bases not matched to a gene: 9. CDR1 and CDR2 (germline): SGHVS, FQNEAQ. This CDR3 is built from 17 residues. In nucleotides, the CDR3 is TGTGCCAGCAGCCCTAGGGGGCGGTCCCCTGGGGCCAACGTCCTGACTTTC. Encoded protein: CASSPRGRSPGANVLTF.

This rearrangement joins TRBV29-1 to TRBJ2-3; the D call may be TRBD1 or TRBD2 (5 bases each). The CDR3 covers 10 residues. The germline V gene encodes CDR1 SQVTM and CDR2 ANQGSEA. V gave up 4 bases and J gave up 6 bases, with 5 bases separating them. CDR3 DNA sequence: TGCAGCGTTGGGGACGATACGCAGTATTTT. Translation gives CSVGDDTQYF.

The V gene is TRBV7-9, the J gene TRBJ2-3; D is tentatively TRBD1 or TRBD2 (5 bases each). The CDR3 spans 12 residues. The V end was cut by 5 bases, the J end by 12 bases, with 15 bases between. Germline CDR1 is SEHNR and CDR2 is FQNEAQ (reference sequence). The DNA of the CDR3 is TGTGCCAGCAGCCTCGCCGGGACCCCTCAGTATTTT. Residues: CASSLAGTPQYF.

This chain joins TRBV18 and TRBJ2-1; unclear D gene. V shed 1 base and J shed 7 bases, with 5 bases lying between them. The CDR3 loop spans 12 amino acids. Looked up from germline, CDR1 is KGHSH and CDR2 is LQKENI. CDR3 sequence: CASSPRENEQFF. For the CDR3, the DNA is TGTGCCAGCTCACCACGTGAAAATGAGCAGTTCTTC.

This clonotype was observed a single time. The chain is built from TRBV30 and TRBJ1-4, with 9 bases fitting TRBD1. CDR3 length equals 14 residues. Germline trimming cut 4 bases from V and 9 bases from J; bases unmatched to any gene: 9. Germline V lookup: CDR1 GTSNPN, CDR2 SVGIG (reference sequence). CDR3 sequence: CAWTKGTGRKKLFF. The CDR3 bases are TGTGCCTGGACCAAGGGGACAGGGAGGAAAAAACTGTTTTTT.

The rearrangement joins TRBV27 to TRBJ1-6; TRBD1 is a possible D gene (5 bases). The germline gives CDR1 MNHEY, CDR2 SMNVEV (reference sequence). V was trimmed by 3 bases and J by 7 bases, leaving 16 bases between them. The CDR3 is 16 residues long. The CDR3 sequence: CASSFDAGPWNSPLHF. The CDR3 nucleotides read TGTGCCAGCAGTTTTGACGCGGGACCTTGGAATTCACCCCTCCACTTT.

The chain is built from TRBV29-1 and TRBJ1-2; possibly TRBD1 for D (5 bases). V gave up 3 bases and J gave up 5 bases, with 10 bases separating them. Germline loops: CDR1 SQVTM, CDR2 ANQGSEA. The CDR3 runs 12 residues. The CDR3 loop is CSVDWGGYGYTF. CDR3 sequence (DNA): TGCAGCGTTGATTGGGGCGGATATGGCTACACCTTC.

The gene calls are TRBV30 and TRBJ2-5, with 9 bases that match TRBD2. V lost 2 bases and J lost 5; bases outside the gene matches: 6. The CDR3 runs 14 residues. CDR1 and CDR2 (germline): GTSNPN, SVGIG (reference sequence). For the CDR3, the DNA is TGTGCCTGGAGTTCGGCGGGGGGGCGGGAGACCCAGTACTTC. It yields the protein CAWSSAGGRETQYF.

V gene TRBV7-9 combines with J gene TRBJ2-3, with 10 nucleotides matching TRBD2. The CDR3 is 16 amino acids. Germline V gene data show CDR1 as SEHNR and CDR2 as FQNEAQ (reference sequence). V lost 4 bases to trimming and J lost 2 bases; unmatched junction nucleotides: 6. The CDR3 is CASSWPTSGTTDTQYF. CDR3 in DNA: TGTGCCAGCAGCTGGCCAACTAGCGGGACCACAGATACGCAGTATTTT. The variable domain in full, completed from reference TRBV7-9 and TRBJ2-3, reads DTGVSQNPRHKITKRGQNVTFRCDPISEHNRLYWYRQTLGQGPEFLTYFQNEAQLEKSRLLSDRFSAERPKGSFSTLEIQRTEQGDSAMYLCASSWPTSGTTDTQYFGPGTRLTVL.

V and J are TRBV30 and TRBJ1-1; 7 bases are a match to TRBD1. This CDR3 comprises 15 residues. Trimming removed 8 bases from V and 5 bases from J; junction bases left unmatched: 17. The V gene's germline CDR1 is GTSNPN and CDR2 SVGIG (reference sequence). For the CDR3, the DNA is TGTGCCCTAGACAGGGTCCCTCCCAGGAGGACTGAAGCTTTCTTT. It translates to CALDRVPPRRTEAFF.

The chain recombines TRBV10-3 with TRBJ2-7; D uncertain. The CDR3 is made up of 12 amino acids. Per the germline V gene, CDR1 is ENHRY and CDR2 is SYGVKD. Trimming cost V 4 bases and J 4 bases, with 8 bases left between them. CDR3 protein: CAISATAYEQYF. The CDR3 DNA reads TGTGCCATCAGTGCCACAGCTTACGAGCAGTACTTC.